This entry lists 9 T cell receptor beta chains sequenced from one sample in a study of blood T cell repertoires in COVID-19. The method was immunoSEQ multiplex PCR; TCRdb's version includes in-frame clones alone and lacks a portion of them. Among 350,000 to 400,000 clones listed, roughly 90% were seen once. Sequencing was done on a sample of PBMCs or T cells enriched from blood (not recorded which). These receptors came from a woman aged 40 to 50 who had been exposed to COVID-19.

The rearrangement links TRBV11-2 to TRBJ2-5, with TRBD2 matching 10 bases. The CDR3 runs 14 residues. The germline gives CDR1 SGHAT, CDR2 FQNNGV. V lost 2 bases, J lost 5 bases, and 2 bases stayed unmatched. CDR3 loop: CASSLSLAGETQYF. Here the CDR3 DNA reads TGTGCCAGCAGCTTATCACTAGCGGGGGAGACCCAGTACTTC.

The V and J genes are TRBV7-3 and TRBJ1-2; TRBD1 agrees at 12 bases. Trimming cost V 5 bases and J 1 base; bases outside gene matches: 11. Germline values: CDR1 SGHTA, CDR2 FQGTGA. CDR3 length equals 18 residues. In DNA form, the CDR3 reads TGTGCCAGCAGCCAATGGGGACAGGGGGCAATGGGTAACTATGGCTACACCTTC. Translation gives CASSQWGQGAMGNYGYTF. Full variable domain (remainder filled in from reference TRBV7-3 and TRBJ1-2): GAGVSQTPSNKVTEKGKYVELRCDPISGHTALYWYRQSLGQGPEFLIYFQGTGAADDSGLPNDRFFAVRPEGSVSTLKIQRTERGDSAVYLCASSQWGQGAMGNYGYTFGSGTRLTVV.

The chain employs TRBV6-6 and TRBJ1-1; TRBD1 is a possible D gene (6 bases). The CDR3 is made up of 10 amino acids. V lost 10 bases, J lost 8 bases, and 11 bases lay in between. Per germline, CDR1 MNHNY and CDR2 SVGAGI (reference sequence). CDR3 DNA sequence: TGTGCCACCTCGAGGGGGGAAGCTTTCTTT. Protein sequence: CATSRGEAFF.

The V and J genes are TRBV10-3 and TRBJ2-2; 10 bases align to TRBD2. CDR3 size: 14 residues. V lost 6 bases, J lost 4 bases, and 2 bases stayed unmatched. Germline assignment: CDR1 ENHRY and CDR2 SYGVKD. The CDR3 region has the DNA TGTGCCATCAGATCTAGCGGGGGCACCGGGGAGCTGTTTTTT. Translated: CAIRSSGGTGELFF.

The CDR3 protein is CASSVWGPDTDTQYF. The CDR3 DNA sequence: TGTGCCAGCAGCGTTTGGGGGCCTGACACAGATACGCAGTATTTT. This chain connects TRBV9 to TRBJ2-3, with D possibly being TRBD1 (6 bases). The CDR3 runs 15 residues. Germline lookup yields CDR1 SGDLS and CDR2 YYNGEE. V was shortened by 2 bases and J by 2 bases, with 12 bases between the two germline ends.

Here the CDR3 DNA reads TGTGCCATCAGGCCCGGGGACAGGGAGAGCACAGATACGCAGTATTTT. As protein: CAIRPGDRESTDTQYF. The chain employs TRBV10-3 and TRBJ2-3; 9 bases fit TRBD1. The ends lost 6 bases at V and 0 bases at J; junction bases unmatched: 7. This CDR3 region has 16 residues. The V gene's germline CDR1 is ENHRY and CDR2 SYGVKD.

The chain carries TRBV7-3 and TRBJ2-1; D may be TRBD2 (6 bases). The ends were cut back, 4 bases at V and 9 bases at J, with 25 bases in the middle. Germline V lookup: CDR1 SGHTA, CDR2 FQGTGA. There are 17 residues in the CDR3. CDR3 nucleotides: TGTGCCAGCAGCTCCCCGGGAGTGGGGGGAGTAGGCGGTGAGCAGTTCTTC. It codes for CASSSPGVGGVGGEQFF.

The count of this clone is one. The chain joins TRBV6-5 to TRBJ1-2; 9 nucleotides align to TRBD1. The CDR3 runs 15 residues. V was clipped by 8 bases and J by 8 bases; unmatched bases: 15. Per the germline V gene, CDR1 is MNHEY and CDR2 is SVGAGI. CDR3 coding DNA: TGTGCCAGCTTGGGGCCACAGGGGGCTTTTCGGGGCTACACCTTC. It translates to CASLGPQGAFRGYTF.

This clone was observed once. V is TRBV7-8 and J is TRBJ1-4; TRBD1 matches at 9 bases. Trimming at V came to 4 bases and at J to 4 bases, leaving 7 bases not matched to a gene. The germline gives CDR1 SGHVS, CDR2 FQNEAQ. This CDR3 contains 16 residues. The chain's CDR3 is CASSSGTGRNNEKLFF. Written as DNA, the CDR3 is TGTGCCAGCAGCTCCGGGACAGGGAGAAATAATGAAAAACTGTTTTTT.